This T cell receptor (beta chain) was obtained from a study of Tregs in tolerant kidney transplant recipients. The germline V gene has CDR1 SGHRS and CDR2 YFSETQ. This CDR3 comprises 14 residues. J lost 8 bases, V lost 4 bases, and 4 bases had no gene match. Libraries were prepared by immunoSEQ multiplex PCR; TCRdb keeps only in-frame clonotypes and omits some of them. This table has approximately 8,700 clones, about half appearing once. In its sample, this clone was seen a few times. Its target is unknown. The gene calls are TRBV5-1 and TRBJ1-4; 11 nucleotides match TRBD1. The receptor was isolated from a human donor in good health. Sequencing used CD4+ T cells from blood cultured with allogeneic cells. In DNA form, the CDR3 reads TGCGCCAGCAGCGGACAGGGGGCTGGGGAAAAACTGTTTTTT. It translates to CASSGQGAGEKLFF.